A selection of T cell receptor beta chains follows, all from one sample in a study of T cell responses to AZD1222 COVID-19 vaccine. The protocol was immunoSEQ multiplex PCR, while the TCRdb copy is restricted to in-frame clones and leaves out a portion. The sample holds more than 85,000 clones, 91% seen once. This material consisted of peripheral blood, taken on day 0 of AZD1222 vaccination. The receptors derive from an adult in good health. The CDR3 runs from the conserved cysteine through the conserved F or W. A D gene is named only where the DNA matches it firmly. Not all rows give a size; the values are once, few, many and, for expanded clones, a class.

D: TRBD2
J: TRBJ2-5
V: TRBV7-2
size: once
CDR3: CASSSGLAVGRETQYF
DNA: TGTGCCAGCAGCTCGGGACTAGCGGTCGGGCGGGAGACCCAGTACTTC

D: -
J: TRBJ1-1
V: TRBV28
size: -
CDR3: CASRSTENTEAFF
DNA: TGTGCCAGCAGATCCACCGAGAACACTGAAGCTTTCTTT

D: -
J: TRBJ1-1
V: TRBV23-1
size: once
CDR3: CAVTGLGRSEAFF
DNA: TGCGCCGTCACAGGGTTAGGGAGGTCTGAAGCTTTCTTT

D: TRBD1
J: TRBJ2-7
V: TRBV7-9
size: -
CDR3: CASSSPGQGSYEQYF
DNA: TGTGCCAGCAGCTCACCGGGACAGGGGTCCTACGAGCAGTACTTC

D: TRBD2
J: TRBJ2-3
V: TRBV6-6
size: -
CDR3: CASEGGSTDTQYF
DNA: TGTGCCAGCGAGGGCGGGAGTACAGATACGCAGTATTTT

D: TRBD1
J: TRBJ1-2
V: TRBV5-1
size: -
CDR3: CASSWGTGVDYGYTF
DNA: TGCGCCAGCAGCTGGGGGACAGGGGTCGACTATGGCTACACCTTC

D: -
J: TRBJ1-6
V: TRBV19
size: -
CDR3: CASSPQVGTHNSPLHF
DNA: TGTGCCAGTAGTCCCCAGGTGGGGACCCATAATTCACCCCTCCACTTT

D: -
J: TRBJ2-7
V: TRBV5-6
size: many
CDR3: CASSLGPGPYEQYF
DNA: TGTGCCAGCAGCTTGGGTCCAGGGCCCTACGAGCAGTACTTC

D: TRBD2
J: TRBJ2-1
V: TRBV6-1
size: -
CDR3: CASSDGGGASGGTQFF
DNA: TGTGCCAGCAGTGACGGTGGTGGGGCTAGCGGGGGTACGCAGTTCTTC

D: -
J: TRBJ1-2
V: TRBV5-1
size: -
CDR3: CASSVRDRSSGYTF
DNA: TGCGCCAGCAGCGTACGCGACAGATCCTCGGGCTACACCTTC

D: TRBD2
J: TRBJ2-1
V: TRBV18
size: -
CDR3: CASSPSLPGTSGNNEQFF
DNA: TGTGCCAGCTCACCATCGCTACCCGGGACTAGCGGTAACAATGAGCAGTTCTTC

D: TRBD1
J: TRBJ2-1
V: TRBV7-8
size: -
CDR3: CASRSGTGVGNEQFF
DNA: TGTGCCAGCAGGTCCGGGACAGGGGTCGGCAATGAGCAGTTCTTC

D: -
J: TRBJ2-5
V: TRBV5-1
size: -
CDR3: CASSLEGRVQETQYF
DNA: TGCGCCAGCAGCTTGGAAGGTAGGGTGCAGGAGACCCAGTACTTC

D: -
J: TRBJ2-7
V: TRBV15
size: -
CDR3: CATSRDLADSYEQYF
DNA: TGTGCCACCAGCAGGGACTTAGCGGACTCCTACGAGCAGTACTTC

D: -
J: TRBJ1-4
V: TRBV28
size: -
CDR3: CASTPWSLENEKLFF
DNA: TGTGCCAGCACCCCGTGGAGTCTGGAGAATGAAAAACTGTTTTTT

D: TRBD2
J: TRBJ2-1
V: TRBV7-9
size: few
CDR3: CASSLDSGRRNEQFF
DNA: TGTGCCAGCAGCTTAGATAGCGGGAGGAGGAATGAGCAGTTCTTC

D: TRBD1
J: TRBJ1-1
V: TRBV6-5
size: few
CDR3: CATRGRERNTEAFF
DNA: TGTGCCACCAGGGGGCGAGAAAGGAACACTGAAGCTTTCTTT

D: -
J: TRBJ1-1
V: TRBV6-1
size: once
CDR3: CASSITGWVGEAFF
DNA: TGTGCCAGCAGCATTACAGGGTGGGTCGGAGAAGCTTTCTTT

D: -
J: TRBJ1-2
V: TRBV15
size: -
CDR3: CATSRDRGGGGYTF
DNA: TGTGCCACCAGCAGAGATCGGGGGGGCGGTGGCTACACCTTC

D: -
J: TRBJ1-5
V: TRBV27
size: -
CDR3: CASSLKDNGLLPQHF
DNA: TGTGCCAGCAGTTTAAAGGACAACGGTTTGTTGCCCCAGCATTTT

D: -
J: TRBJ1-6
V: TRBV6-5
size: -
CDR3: CASSYTRGIRNSPLHF
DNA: TGTGCCAGCAGTTACACGAGGGGGATTCGTAATTCACCCCTCCACTTT

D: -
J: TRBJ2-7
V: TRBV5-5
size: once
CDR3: CASSLTGGRSGNEQYF
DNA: TGTGCCAGCAGCTTGACCGGGGGGCGGTCCGGGAACGAGCAGTACTTC

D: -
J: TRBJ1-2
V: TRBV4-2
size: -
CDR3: CASSLLGTSNYGYTF
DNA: TGTGCCAGCAGCCTACTAGGGACATCAAACTATGGCTACACCTTC

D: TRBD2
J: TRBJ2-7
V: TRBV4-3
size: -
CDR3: CASSQEAGGPYEQYF
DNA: TGCGCCAGCAGCCAGGAAGCGGGGGGGCCTTACGAGCAGTACTTC

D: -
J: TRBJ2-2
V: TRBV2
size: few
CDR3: CASSYTGELFF
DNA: TGTGCCAGCAGTTATACCGGGGAGCTGTTTTTT

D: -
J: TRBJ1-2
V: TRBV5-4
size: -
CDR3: CASSLTNYGYTF
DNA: TGTGCCAGCAGCCTCACTAACTATGGCTACACCTTC

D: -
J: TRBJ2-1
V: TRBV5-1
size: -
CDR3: CASSPIQGRDEQFF
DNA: TGCGCCAGCAGTCCCATCCAGGGGAGAGATGAGCAGTTCTTC

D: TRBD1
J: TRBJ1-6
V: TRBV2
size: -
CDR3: CASSDPRGQGANSPLHF
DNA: TGTGCCAGCAGTGACCCCCGGGGGCAGGGGGCAAATTCACCCCTCCACTTT

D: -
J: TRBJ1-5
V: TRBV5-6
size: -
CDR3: CASSSGVSNQPQHF
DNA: TGTGCCAGCAGCTCAGGGGTGAGCAATCAGCCCCAGCATTTT